This T cell receptor (beta chain) was recorded in a study of blood T cell repertoires in COVID-19. The overall study: COVID-19 samples from acute and convalescent phases originated in the United States, Italy and Spain. PBMCs, B-cell-depleted T cells, or T cells were the source of the cDNA or gDNA that made up the material.

Authors' data handling: Amplification with reference gene primers provided the estimates of nucleated cell counts. The protocol was immunoSEQ multiplex PCR, while the TCRdb copy is restricted to in-frame clones and leaves out a portion. For V, J and clone size, that table is used; D and trimming come from the DNA. The sample comprises around 45,000 clones, over 85% of which are singletons, and roughly 13% rests with the top ten. CDR3 length equals 19 residues. From germline, CDR1 is MNHEY and CDR2 SMNVEV (reference sequence). V lost 5 bases to trimming and J lost 2 bases, with 26 bases between them. The sample consisted of peripheral blood. The TCR was taken from an elderly man with acute or convalescent COVID-19. The genes are TRBV27 and TRBJ2-3; D possibly corresponds to TRBD1 (7 bases). The chain's CDR3 is CASSPRRQGGVFLTDTQYF. In nucleotides, the CDR3 is TGTGCCAGCAGTCCCCGTAGACAGGGAGGTGTTTTCCTCACAGATACGCAGTATTTT.